These T cell receptor beta chains were read from a single sample in a study of CD8+ T cells in alopecia areata. Measured with immunoSEQ multiplex PCR; TCRdb has only the in-frame clones, and not every one. The sample has approximately 180,000 clones, roughly 60% seen once. The sample consisted of CD4+ T cells sorted from blood, taken at week 24, from a patient treated with tofacitinib. The receptor set was obtained from a human donor with alopecia areata. Each CDR3 is given without its conserved first and last residue. Not all rows give a size; the values are once, few, many and, for expanded clones, a class.

clone_size j_call v_call cdr3_length cdr3_aa
NA TRBJ2-7 TRBV4-3 16 ASSQEPGLAGSSYEQY
NA TRBJ1-1 TRBV5-1 11 ASSLGSASEAF
few TRBJ2-7 TRBV30 13 AWSVSPLRDGEQY
once TRBJ1-1 TRBV29-1 11 SVEGQGPTEAF
few TRBJ1-2 TRBV30 10 AWSDSNYGYT
NA TRBJ1-6 TRBV23-1 12 ASSQSIKHSPLH
few TRBJ2-4 TRBV29-1 11 NGGDIAKNIQY
once TRBJ2-5 TRBV5-1 14 ASSLGLRGMKETQY
NA TRBJ1-6 TRBV30 11 AWTMWENSPLH
NA TRBJ1-2 TRBV6-5 12 ASSYTTDIFGYT
NA TRBJ2-5 TRBV7-2 14 ASSSGGRRGGETQY
NA TRBJ2-2 TRBV29-1 13 SVEDRGGVAGELF
NA TRBJ1-5 TRBV29-1 11 SVEEGGGQPQH
few TRBJ2-1 TRBV19 12 ASSKTSLAQGQF
once TRBJ2-2 TRBV4-3 13 ASSQGQRNTGELF
once TRBJ2-7 TRBV7-6 12 ASSRGEDTYEQY
NA TRBJ2-3 TRBV6-1 14 ASSGGSTSGADTQY
NA TRBJ1-1 TRBV30 11 AWGDRGFGSAF
NA TRBJ2-1 TRBV7-9 12 ASSLGTSGNEQF
NA TRBJ1-5 TRBV18 12 ASSPVQGDQPQH
NA TRBJ2-1 TRBV5-1 10 ASSFEGNEQF
many TRBJ2-7 TRBV6-1 12 ASSALTGSYEQY
few TRBJ2-3 TRBV11-2 10 ASSESTDTQY
few TRBJ2-7 TRBV18 11 ASSPYSGDEQY
NA TRBJ2-1 TRBV6-5 13 ASRTDRLSYNEQF
few TRBJ2-5 TRBV6-6 10 AISAPSETQY
few TRBJ2-7 TRBV4-1 13 ASSQGTGAFYEQY
NA TRBJ2-3 TRBV30 11 AWSRGSTDTQY
NA TRBJ1-6 TRBV29-1 10 SVGEGNSPLH
NA TRBJ2-3 TRBV29-1 12 SVAGTSGTDTQY
few TRBJ1-2 TRBV29-1 12 SVGGVATNYGYT
NA TRBJ2-3 TRBV11-2 12 ASSLPPTSGTQY
NA TRBJ2-1 TRBV5-6 12 ASRGTGEEDEQF
NA TRBJ2-7 TRBV29-1 11 SVDRGRGHEQY
few TRBJ1-4 TRBV6-1 15 ASSASPTTGSDEKLF
NA TRBJ2-7 TRBV4-3 12 ASSIVPEAGEQY
NA TRBJ1-2 TRBV6-5 10 ASSSQPGGYT
once TRBJ2-1 TRBV20-1 8 SARSDEQF
NA TRBJ1-2 TRBV19 12 ATTYQGVMGGYT
NA TRBJ1-5 TRBV4-1 14 ASSQGRAVGIQPQH